This record covers a single T cell receptor (beta chain). The record originates from a study of blood T cell repertoires in COVID-19. Libraries were prepared by immunoSEQ multiplex PCR; TCRdb keeps only in-frame clonotypes and omits some of them. The sample lists 250,000 to 300,000 clones, 80% to 95% occurring once. The V gene lost 7 bases and the J gene lost 7 bases, with 22 bases spanning the gap. Germline CDR1 is LNHDA and CDR2 is SQIVND (reference sequence). The CDR3 covers 16 residues. The origin of this receptor is a woman between 25 and 40 years old with COVID-19, enrolled during active disease. The chain carries TRBV19 and TRBJ2-2, with D perhaps matching TRBD2 (5 bases). The sequencing sample was made of peripheral blood. CDR3 bases: TGTGCCAGTACCCTTGCTCGAGCGGCTCGTTACGGGGAGCTGTTTTTT. Its protein is CASTLARAARYGELFF.